These 18 T cell receptor beta chains originate from one sample sequenced in a study of blood T cell repertoires in COVID-19. Only in-frame clones appear in the TCRdb table, and some are missing; sequencing was by immunoSEQ multiplex PCR. The table lists fewer than 400,000 clones, roughly 90% of them singletons. Sequenced input: PBMCs or T cells enriched from blood (not recorded which). Receptors were obtained from a woman aged 30 to 39 who had recovered from COVID-19.

The rearrangement uses TRBV7-9 and TRBJ2-2, with TRBD2 identical over 7 bases. The CDR3 has 17 residues. Germline V gene sequence: CDR1 SEHNR, CDR2 FQNEAQ (reference sequence). Losses at the gene ends were 6 bases for V and 1 base for J; bases not matched to a gene: 11. The CDR3 region is CASRHSWERGNTGELFF. The CDR3 nucleotides read TGTGCCAGCAGACATAGCTGGGAGCGGGGGAACACCGGGGAGCTGTTTTTT.

This chain links TRBV2 with TRBJ1-5, with 7 positions matching TRBD1. With V trimmed by 6 bases and J by 5 bases, 4 bases remained unmatched. CDR1 and CDR2 (germline): SNHLY, FYNNEI. This CDR3 has 13 amino acids. The CDR3 sequence is CASSGDRDQPQHF. CDR3 DNA: TGTGCCAGCAGCGGAGACAGGGATCAGCCCCAGCATTTT. Full variable domain (remainder filled in from reference TRBV2 and TRBJ1-5): EPEVTQTPSHQVTQMGQEVILRCVPISNHLYFYWYRQILGQKVEFLVSFYNNEISEKSEIFDDQFSVERPDGSNFTLKIRSTKLEDSAMYFCASSGDRDQPQHFGDGTRLSIL.

The chain uses TRBV24-1 and TRBJ2-1, with D maybe TRBD1 (6 bases). CDR3 length: 15 amino acids. CDR1 is KGHDR, CDR2 SFDVKD, per germline. V lost 0 bases to trimming and J lost 7 bases, with 12 bases between them. This chain's CDR3 is CATSDLDRRRNEQFF. As DNA, the CDR3 is TGTGCCACCAGTGATTTGGACAGGCGAAGGAATGAGCAGTTCTTC.

The rearrangement links TRBV12-3 or TRBV12-4 to TRBJ1-1; possibly TRBD1 for D (6 bases). V lost 5 bases and J 1 base, leaving 8 bases between the germline ends. The CDR3 runs 13 residues. The CDR3 reads CASSGQWNTEAFF. The CDR3 DNA follows: TGTGCCAGCAGTGGACAGTGGAACACTGAAGCTTTCTTT.

The V gene is TRBV9, the J gene TRBJ2-3; 9 positions agree with TRBD2. The germline gives CDR1 SGDLS, CDR2 YYNGEE. This CDR3 is built from 16 residues. J lost 2 bases, V lost 0 bases, and 4 bases had no gene match. The CDR3 sequence: CASSVVSSGVTDTQYF. The CDR3 DNA follows: TGTGCCAGCAGCGTAGTCTCTAGCGGGGTCACAGATACGCAGTATTTT.

The chain is built from TRBV18 and TRBJ2-7, with 7 nucleotides matching TRBD1. Looked up from germline, CDR1 is KGHSH and CDR2 is LQKENI. The CDR3 has 17 amino acids. The ends lost 3 bases at V and 3 bases at J; junction bases unmatched: 14. CDR3 DNA sequence: TGTGCCAGCTCACCGACTACCGGGACAGTCAAACGCTACGAGCAGTACTTC. This codes for CASSPTTGTVKRYEQYF.

The V and J genes are TRBV29-1 and TRBJ2-1, with no clear D. CDR1 and CDR2 from the germline V gene are SQVTM and ANQGSEA. Trimming removed 7 bases from V and 4 bases from J, with 5 bases in between. The CDR3 has 10 residues. Here the CDR3 reads CSASYNEQFF. CDR3 nucleotides: TGCAGCGCCAGTTACAATGAGCAGTTCTTC.

J is TRBJ1-1 and V is TRBV9, with TRBD1 matching over 10 bases. CDR3 size: 19 residues. J lost 2 bases, V lost 0 bases, and 13 bases had no gene match. The germline V gene encodes CDR1 SGDLS and CDR2 YYNGEE. This CDR3 reads CASSVGGDRGAPLNTEAFF. The CDR3, as DNA: TGTGCCAGCAGCGTAGGAGGGGACAGGGGCGCCCCCCTTAACACTGAAGCTTTCTTT.

J is TRBJ1-1 and V is TRBV5-1; a possible D gene is TRBD1 (5 bases). The CDR3 has 15 amino acids. CDR1 and CDR2 (germline): SGHRS, YFSETQ. The V end lost 2 bases, the J end lost 10 bases, and 21 bases lay between the germline ends. The CDR3 coding sequence is TGCGCCAGCAGCTTCGACGGGGGGGTTCACGATGGAGCTTTCTTT. Its translation is CASSFDGGVHDGAFF.

V gene TRBV2 combines with J gene TRBJ2-3; D is unclear. Trimming stripped 4 bases from V and 6 bases from J, with 11 bases between. Germline CDR1 reads SNHLY; CDR2 reads FYNNEI. There are 13 residues in the CDR3. The CDR3 loop reads CASSVNEPDTQYF. In DNA, the CDR3 is TGTGCCAGCAGTGTTAATGAGCCGGATACGCAGTATTTT. Drawing the rest from reference TRBV2 and TRBJ2-3, the complete variable domain is EPEVTQTPSHQVTQMGQEVILRCVPISNHLYFYWYRQILGQKVEFLVSFYNNEISEKSEIFDDQFSVERPDGSNFTLKIRSTKLEDSAMYFCASSVNEPDTQYFGPGTRLTVL.

This chain joins TRBV6-9 and TRBJ1-1, with D possibly matching TRBD1 (6 bases). V was cut by 3 bases and J by 1 base, with 12 bases left in between. The germline V gene encodes CDR1 MNHGY and CDR2 SVAAGI. The CDR3 is 15 residues long. CDR3 region: CASSYEDRKNTEAFF. CDR3 DNA sequence: TGTGCCAGCAGTTACGAAGACAGGAAGAACACTGAAGCTTTCTTT.

This clone appeared a single time. The chain couples TRBV28 to TRBJ2-2; 8 nucleotides line up with TRBD2. Unmatched junction bases numbered 6, after V lost 6 bases and J lost 3 bases. Germline assignment: CDR1 MDHEN and CDR2 SYDVKM. This CDR3 is built from 15 residues. In nucleotides, the CDR3 is TGTGCCAGCAGGCCGTCGGGAGGGTACACCGGGGAGCTGTTTTTT. Amino acid sequence: CASRPSGGYTGELFF.

V is TRBV19 and J is TRBJ1-1, with TRBD1 identical over 11 bases. Losses at the gene ends were 6 bases for V and 4 bases for J; bases not matched to a gene: 10. Germline V gene sequence: CDR1 LNHDA, CDR2 SQIVND (reference sequence). The CDR3 runs 16 residues. Here the CDR3 DNA reads TGTGCCAGTAGGCACGGGACAGGGGGACCGAGCACTGAAGCTTTCTTT. Amino acid sequence: CASRHGTGGPSTEAFF.

The chain recombines TRBV4-2 with TRBJ2-3; TRBD1 agrees at 8 bases. CDR3 size: 16 residues. The V and J ends lost 3 bases and 4 bases, in that order; junction bases with no gene match: 9. Germline CDR1 LGHNA, CDR2 YNFKEQ. CDR3 in amino acids: CASSHYEGQGSDTQYF. CDR3 nucleotide sequence: TGTGCCAGCAGCCATTACGAAGGACAGGGTTCAGATACGCAGTATTTT.

V gene TRBV5-1 combines with J gene TRBJ2-3, with D tentatively TRBD2 (5 bases). Per the germline V gene, CDR1 is SGHRS and CDR2 is YFSETQ. The germline V and J ends were trimmed by 7 bases and 2 bases, with 17 bases remaining between them. This CDR3 is built from 15 residues. The chain's CDR3 is CASRVGGPITDTQYF. As DNA, the CDR3 is TGCGCCAGCCGGGTCGGCGGGCCGATCACAGATACGCAGTATTTT.

The chain is built from TRBV5-1 and TRBJ1-1; 10 nucleotides agree with TRBD1. Looked up from germline, CDR1 is SGHRS and CDR2 is YFSETQ. CDR3 length: 15 amino acids. Germline trimming cut 3 bases from V and 1 base from J; bases unmatched to any gene: 3. Here the CDR3 DNA reads TGCGCCAGCAGCTGGGGACAGGGGACGAACACTGAAGCTTTCTTT. Amino acids: CASSWGQGTNTEAFF. Complete variable domain (other parts from reference TRBV5-1 and TRBJ1-1): KAGVTQTPRYLIKTRGQQVTLSCSPISGHRSVSWYQQTPGQGLQFLFEYFSETQRNKGNFPGRFSGRQFSNSRSEMNVSTLELGDSALYLCASSWGQGTNTEAFFGQGTRLTVV.

The CDR3 region has the DNA TGTGCCAGCGGGGAAGCCTTTAATGAAAAACTGTTTTTT. It codes for CASGEAFNEKLFF. V gene TRBV6-1 combines with J gene TRBJ1-4; D is unclear. V lost 8 bases and J lost 4, with 11 bases in between. The CDR3 is 13 amino acids. Germline CDR1 and CDR2: MNHNS and SASEGT.

The V call is TRBV3-1 (or the pseudogene TRBV3-2), the J call TRBJ1-5, with D hard to call. This CDR3 comprises 16 residues. V lost 0 bases to trimming and J lost 0 bases, with 9 bases between them. The germline gives CDR1 LGHDT, CDR2 YNNKEL (reference sequence). The CDR3 nucleotides are TGTGCCAGCAGCCAAGACGCCAGAAATAGCAATCAGCCCCAGCATTTT. Its translation is CASSQDARNSNQPQHF.